This T cell receptor (beta chain) emerged from a study of patients and donors after allogeneic stem cell transplantation. The germline V gene encodes CDR1 DFQATT and CDR2 SNEGSKA (reference sequence). This CDR3 has 11 residues. V gave up 4 bases and J gave up 6 bases, with 9 bases separating them. TCRdb redid the calling of the RT-PCR reads with MiXCR, one entry per CDR3 protein. The sample consists of 920,000 or so distinct CDR3 sequences, 18% of them appearing once. This clonotype occurred many times. This chain links TRBV20-1 with TRBJ1-2, with TRBD1 as a possible D gene (6 bases). The sample comprised blood, either unsorted or a sorted T cell fraction (not recorded which). The source is a human donor who was either an allogeneic HSCT recipient or a stem cell or donor lymphocyte infusion donor (not recorded which). It is not recorded whose cells these are; they may come from a transplant donor. In DNA form, the CDR3 reads TGCAGTGCTATTACAGGGCATGGCTACACCTTC. Amino acid sequence: CSAITGHGYTF.